The 29 T cell receptor beta chains below were found in one sample sequenced in a study of radiotherapy plus CTLA-4 blockade in lung cancer. The method was immunoSEQ multiplex PCR; TCRdb's version includes in-frame clones alone and lacks a portion of them. The repertoire consists of tens of thousands of clones, with approximately 81% occurring once and the leading ten covering approximately 15%. Material: peripheral blood, obtained from a patient treated with radiotherapy plus ipilimumab. The receptors come from a human donor with non-small cell lung cancer that progressed on radiotherapy plus ipilimumab.

V gene TRBV6-4 combines with J gene TRBJ1-2; TRBD1 matches 11 bases. Germline V gene data show CDR1 as MRHNA and CDR2 as SNTAGT. The V and J ends lost 4 bases and 4 bases, in that order; junction bases with no gene match: 5. CDR3 length equals 15 residues. CDR3 coding DNA: TGTGCCAGCAGTGCATCCGGGACAGGGGGCTATGGCTACACCTTC. Residues: CASSASGTGGYGYTF.

This rearrangement joins TRBV10-2 to TRBJ1-3; D may match TRBD1 or TRBD2 (5 bases each). TRBJ2-2 explains the end of the DNA better; the J call may be wrong. Per germline, CDR1 WSHSY and CDR2 SAAADI. This CDR3 comprises 14 residues. CDR3 loop: CARRGTENTGELFF. CDR3 sequence (DNA): TGCGCCAGAAGAGGGACGGAAAACACCGGGGAGCTGTTTTTT.

The rearrangement links TRBV27 to TRBJ2-7, with TRBD1 matching over 9 bases. This CDR3 has 15 residues. Germline V gene sequence: CDR1 MNHEY, CDR2 SMNVEV (reference sequence). J gave up 3 bases and V 2 bases, and 5 bases lay outside the gene matches. The CDR3 protein is CASSLIQGARYEQYF. Here the CDR3 DNA reads TGTGCCAGCAGTTTAATACAGGGGGCTCGCTACGAGCAGTACTTC.

The chain uses TRBV4-3 and TRBJ1-5; maybe TRBD1 (6 bases). From germline, CDR1 is LGHNA and CDR2 YSLEER. This CDR3 has 15 residues. Trimming took off 4 bases at V and 3 bases at J, with 13 bases between the two ends. In nucleotides, the CDR3 is TGCGCCAGCAGCCCTATCTGGGGGCCCAATCAGCCCCAGCATTTT. It is translated as CASSPIWGPNQPQHF.

V gene TRBV27 combines with J gene TRBJ2-1; 12 nucleotides line up with TRBD2. This CDR3 has 15 residues. V gave up 2 bases and J gave up 8 bases; unmatched junction bases: 4. Germline-derived CDR1 and CDR2 are MNHEY and SMNVEV (reference sequence). The CDR3: CASSLTTSGSDEQFF. CDR3 bases: TGTGCCAGCAGTTTAACGACTAGCGGGAGCGATGAGCAGTTCTTC.

This chain joins TRBV28 and TRBJ1-3; tentative D call: TRBD1 (5 bases). The V end lost 5 bases, the J end lost 0 bases, and 11 bases lay between the germline ends. The CDR3 is 15 residues long. Germline CDR1 MDHEN, CDR2 SYDVKM. The CDR3 region has the DNA TGTGCCAGCAGTCTGGGACTCAGCTCTGGAAACACCATATATTTT. This codes for CASSLGLSSGNTIYF.

This clone was picked up one time. The chain is built from TRBV5-6 and TRBJ2-5; no clear D gene. Germline loops: CDR1 SGHDT, CDR2 YYEEEE. The CDR3 has 13 amino acids. V lost 3 bases to trimming and J lost 2 bases, with 8 bases between them. Here the CDR3 DNA reads TGTGCCAGCAGCTCGCACGAACAAGAGACCCAGTACTTC. Encoded protein: CASSSHEQETQYF. Full variable domain (missing parts from reference TRBV5-6 and TRBJ2-5): DAGVTQSPTHLIKTRGQQVTLRCSPKSGHDTVSWYQQALGQGPQFIFQYYEEEERQRGNFPDRFSGHQFPNYSSELNVNALLLGDSALYLCASSSHEQETQYFGPGTRLLVL.

This chain uses TRBV6-1 with TRBJ1-2; 8 nucleotides match TRBD1. With V trimmed by 1 base and J by 4 bases, 11 bases remained unmatched. The CDR3 covers 17 residues. Per germline, CDR1 MNHNS and CDR2 SASEGT. This chain's CDR3 is CASSEGTGPGYIYGYTF. The CDR3 DNA is TGTGCCAGCAGTGAAGGGACAGGGCCCGGCTATATCTATGGCTACACCTTC.

The chain employs TRBV5-4 and TRBJ1-6; no definite D call. There are 13 residues in the CDR3. CDR1 is SGHNT, CDR2 YYREEE, per germline (reference sequence). V was clipped by 0 bases and J by 3 bases, with 1 base between them. The CDR3: CASSLDYNSPLHF. The CDR3 nucleotides read TGTGCCAGCAGCTTGGACTATAATTCACCCCTCCACTTT.

The chain is built from TRBV4-1 and TRBJ1-2, with D possibly TRBD1 on 6 matching bases. Germline CDR1 reads MGHRA; CDR2 reads YSYEKL. The CDR3 loop spans 15 amino acids. Trimming shortened V by 0 bases and J by 8 bases, and 16 bases separated the two germline ends. The DNA for the CDR3 is TGCGCCAGCAGCCAAGAAGGTTCGGGGGCGAGAGGCTACACCTTC. It specifies CASSQEGSGARGYTF.

This clone was recorded a few times. The chain uses TRBV28 and TRBJ2-2, with D possibly being TRBD2 (6 bases). V was shortened by 6 bases and J by 6 bases, with 14 bases between the two germline ends. Per the germline V gene, CDR1 is MDHEN and CDR2 is SYDVKM. The CDR3 is made up of 14 amino acids. The chain's CDR3 is CASRNGGIAGELFF. As DNA, the CDR3 is TGTGCCAGCAGGAACGGCGGGATCGCCGGGGAGCTGTTTTTT. Full variable domain (rest looked up from reference TRBV28 and TRBJ2-2): DVKVTQSSRYLVKRTGEKVFLECVQDMDHENMFWYRQDPGLGLRLIYFSYDVKMKEKGDIPEGYSVSREKKERFSLILESASTNQTSMYLCASRNGGIAGELFFGEGSRLTVL.

The V call is TRBV5-1, the J call TRBJ1-1, with D unclear. Germline CDR1 and CDR2: SGHRS and YFSETQ. CDR3 length: 12 residues. Trimming stripped 4 bases from V and 3 bases from J, with 7 bases between. CDR3 sequence (DNA): TGCGCCAGCAGCGAGCCGGACACTGAAGCTTTCTTT. Translating it yields CASSEPDTEAFF.

This clone was found once. The chain carries TRBV10-3 and TRBJ2-7; the match to TRBD2 covers 9 bases. The J call is uncertain, as TRBJ2-1 better fits the DNA end. The CDR3 is 14 residues long. The V gene's germline CDR1 is ENHRY and CDR2 SYGVKD. The CDR3 sequence: CAISKGLADNEQFF. CDR3 in DNA: TGTGCCATCAGTAAGGGACTAGCCGACAATGAGCAGTTCTTC.

The rearrangement uses TRBV6-1 and TRBJ1-6; 9 nucleotides align to TRBD1. Germline assignment: CDR1 MNHNS and CDR2 SASEGT. Unmatched junction bases numbered 4, after V lost 6 bases and J lost 10 bases. This CDR3 contains 13 residues. For the CDR3, the DNA is TGTGCCAGCAGAGACAGGGGGGAGTCACCCCTCCACTTT. It yields the protein CASRDRGESPLHF.

This clone was seen a handful of times. This chain links TRBV11-1 with TRBJ2-1, with a possible D match to TRBD2 (5 bases). Germline lookup yields CDR1 SGHAT and CDR2 FQDESV (reference sequence). The CDR3 has 16 amino acids. V lost 4 bases, J lost 1 base, and 14 bases lay in between. CDR3 loop: CASSSQVAKSYNEQFF. The CDR3 DNA follows: TGTGCCAGCAGCTCTCAGGTAGCGAAGTCCTACAATGAGCAGTTCTTC.

This clone was recorded a few times. This chain links TRBV7-9 with TRBJ2-1, with TRBD2 matching over 9 bases. The CDR3 runs 15 residues. Trimming removed 1 base from V and 6 bases from J; junction bases left unmatched: 4. Germline CDR1 SEHNR, CDR2 FQNEAQ (reference sequence). CDR3 amino acids: CASSLEGGRANEQFF. DNA of the CDR3: TGTGCCAGCAGCTTAGAAGGCGGGAGGGCCAATGAGCAGTTCTTC.

This chain links TRBV29-1 with TRBJ2-3; D gene uncertain. Trimming cost V 7 bases and J 2 bases, with 13 bases left between them. CDR1 and CDR2 from the germline V gene are SQVTM and ANQGSEA. The CDR3 covers 13 residues. The CDR3 nucleotides are TGCAGCGCCGAGCCAAGGGCCACAGATACGCAGTATTTT. Protein product: CSAEPRATDTQYF.

The rearrangement joins TRBV2 to TRBJ2-3, with TRBD2 matching over 9 bases. The CDR3 loop spans 13 amino acids. V trimming: 2 bases; J trimming: 14 bases; junction bases outside the gene matches: 8. In germline, CDR1 is SNHLY, CDR2 FYNNEI. The CDR3: CASSEISGGPGYF. In nucleotides, the CDR3 is TGTGCCAGCAGTGAAATTAGCGGGGGCCCCGGGTATTTT.

The rearrangement uses TRBV19 and TRBJ2-5; 8 nucleotides agree with TRBD1. The junction had 13 bases not matched to a gene; V was cut back by 9 bases and J by 4 bases. This CDR3 region has 15 residues. From germline, CDR1 is LNHDA and CDR2 SQIVND (reference sequence). CDR3 amino acids: CASKQQGVGRETQYF. The CDR3, as DNA: TGTGCCAGCAAGCAACAGGGGGTGGGAAGAGAGACCCAGTACTTC.

The chain uses TRBV5-1 and TRBJ2-4; a weak D match, TRBD1 (6 bases). This CDR3 has 14 amino acids. Trimming stripped 2 bases from V and 8 bases from J, with 14 bases between. CDR1 and CDR2 (germline): SGHRS, YFSETQ. For the CDR3, the DNA is TGCGCCAGCAGCTTAAAGGACAGTGAAGACATTCAGTACTTC. Its protein product is CASSLKDSEDIQYF.

The chain has TRBV5-1 and TRBJ2-3; D possibly corresponds to TRBD1 (6 bases). Germline CDR1 reads SGHRS; CDR2 reads YFSETQ. Deletions cut 4 bases from V and 5 bases from J, with 14 bases between. The CDR3 covers 14 residues. The CDR3 sequence: CASSGGQPEDTQYF. The CDR3 DNA reads TGCGCCAGCAGCGGTGGACAGCCAGAAGATACGCAGTATTTT.

The chain combines TRBV7-6 with TRBJ2-7; TRBD2 matches at 13 bases. The CDR3 is 17 amino acids. In germline, CDR1 is SGHVS, CDR2 FNYEAQ. V gave up 6 bases and J gave up 1 base; unmatched junction bases: 9. The CDR3 nucleotides read TGTGCCAGCAGTTTCACTAGCGGGAGGGCCTTGTCCTACGAGCAGTACTTC. This codes for CASSFTSGRALSYEQYF.

The chain links TRBV19 to TRBJ1-2; 7 bases are shared with TRBD1. Losses at the gene ends were 2 bases for V and 6 bases for J; bases not matched to a gene: 15. The germline gives CDR1 LNHDA, CDR2 SQIVND (reference sequence). CDR3 length equals 17 residues. Here the CDR3 reads CASSIPPPKDRSDGYTF. In DNA form, the CDR3 reads TGTGCCAGTAGTATACCCCCCCCCAAGGACAGGAGCGATGGCTACACCTTC.

The CDR3 is CASQGGRTDTQYF. In nucleotides, the CDR3 is TGTGCCAGCCAAGGCGGGAGGACAGATACGCAGTATTTT. This sequence joins TRBV18 and TRBJ2-3, with 8 bases that match TRBD2. Germline CDR1 is KGHSH and CDR2 is LQKENI. The CDR3 runs 13 residues. Trimming removed 8 bases from V and 3 bases from J; junction bases left unmatched: 4.

The rearrangement joins TRBV28 to TRBJ2-7; tentatively, D is TRBD2 (5 bases). The CDR3 totals 16 residues. Germline assignment: CDR1 MDHEN and CDR2 SYDVKM. V was shortened by 6 bases and J by 3 bases, with 21 bases between the two germline ends. The CDR3 sequence is CASRTTDPIHGYEQYF. CDR3 sequence (DNA): TGTGCCAGCAGGACTACAGACCCGATCCATGGCTACGAGCAGTACTTC.

The chain carries TRBV28 and TRBJ2-3, with 10 bases aligning to TRBD1. The CDR3 is 15 residues long. J gave up 5 bases and V 5 bases, and 7 bases lay outside the gene matches. The germline V gene encodes CDR1 MDHEN and CDR2 SYDVKM. The chain's CDR3 is CASSPSRDRGDTQYF. In nucleotides, the CDR3 is TGTGCCAGCAGTCCATCCCGGGACAGGGGAGATACGCAGTATTTT.

The genes are TRBV5-5 and TRBJ2-7, with D hard to call. Germline CDR1 is SGHKS and CDR2 is YYEKEE (reference sequence). This CDR3 spans 13 amino acids. With 0 bases removed from V and 4 bases from J, the gap between germline ends came to 8 bases. As DNA, the CDR3 is TGTGCCAGCAGCTTGGCGCCCACTTACGAGCAGTACTTC. It is translated as CASSLAPTYEQYF.

The rearrangement links TRBV11-3 to TRBJ1-1; D possibly corresponds to TRBD1 (6 bases). The V gene's germline CDR1 is SGHNT and CDR2 YENEEA. The V end was cut by 5 bases, the J end by 4 bases, with 17 bases between. CDR3 size: 15 residues. The CDR3 DNA reads TGTGCCAGCAGCCAAGGGGGGGGGCTGAGCACTGAAGCTTTCTTT. Protein: CASSQGGGLSTEAFF. Full variable domain (missing parts from reference TRBV11-3 and TRBJ1-1): EAGVVQSPRYKIIEKKQPVAFWCNPISGHNTLYWYLQNLGQGPELLIRYENEEAVDDSQLPKDRFSAERLKGVDSTLKIQPAELGDSAVYLCASSQGGGLSTEAFFGQGTRLTVV.

The CDR3 here is CASSFGLGLHTIYF. Here the CDR3 DNA reads TGTGCCAGCAGTTTCGGTTTAGGATTACACACCATATATTTT. The chain joins TRBV28 to TRBJ1-3; D unresolved. V lost 3 bases to trimming and J lost 8 bases, with 14 bases between them. Germline V gene data show CDR1 as MDHEN and CDR2 as SYDVKM. CDR3 length: 14 amino acids.